What follows describes a single TCR beta chain. The antigen remains unidentified. This sample is drawn from a study of cytomegalovirus exposure and HLA in healthy donors. Study outcomes and limitations: High specificity and sensitivity for cytomegalovirus status were reported for the classifier. Investigators reported 150 to 200 TCR beta chains as tied to cytomegalovirus. The authors confirmed in vitro that a few CMV-associated chains were specific for CMV antigens.

From the 120-subject validation cohort, which was separate from the roughly 680-subject first cohort, the donors were drawn. Germline V CDR1 and CDR2: SGDLS, YYNGEE. The CDR3 length is 16 residues. The V end lost 0 bases, the J end lost 8 bases, and 17 bases lay between the germline ends. Clones were read by immunoSEQ multiplex PCR, and TCRdb kept only the in-frame ones, dropping some. The repertoire has under 150,000 clones, 90% to 95% of them found once; the top ten carry 0.6% to 0.85%. The chain employs TRBV9 and TRBJ2-2, with D possibly matching TRBD2 (5 bases). The source material was PBMCs. This TCR came from a man aged 18 to 29 in good health and CMV-seronegative. The CDR3 spells CASSVGTFKPGGELFF. The CDR3 coding sequence is TGTGCCAGCAGCGTAGGGACTTTTAAACCCGGGGGGGAGCTGTTTTTT.